These 13 T cell receptor beta chains came from one sample sequenced in a study of metastatic and nonmetastatic thyroid tumors. With MiXCR, TCRdb called clones anew from the PCR reads. The repertoire includes 20,000 or so clones, under 25% of them detected once, and about 8.1% sits in the top ten. Thyroid surgery took place with no prior treatment in any patient. What was sequenced was adjacent normal tissue. All receptors come from a female donor with papillary thyroid cancer or a benign thyroid nodule (not recorded which). Some clones in this sample may be carry-over from other donors' samples.

This clone was seen a handful of times. V usage is TRBV6-1 and J usage is TRBJ1-6; unclear D gene. Germline CDR1 is MNHNS and CDR2 is SASEGT. The length of the CDR3 is 14 residues. Between the trimmed V and J ends, which lost 2 bases and 7 bases, there was a span of 9 bases. CDR3 sequence: CASSELQRNSPLHF. In DNA form, the CDR3 reads TGTGCCAGCAGTGAATTGCAGCGGAATTCACCCCTCCACTTT.

This clone was counted many times. The V gene is TRBV19, the J gene TRBJ1-1; unclear D gene. There are 11 residues in the CDR3. Trimming removed 5 bases from V and 11 bases from J, with 12 bases in between. Germline CDR1 is LNHDA and CDR2 is SQIVND (reference sequence). CDR3 sequence (DNA): TGTGCCAGTAGTGGGGAGAGGTCGGCTTTCTTT. Protein sequence: CASSGERSAFF.

This clone was detected only a few times. The rearrangement joins TRBV6-1 to TRBJ2-1; TRBD1 is a possible D gene (5 bases). The V end was cut by 3 bases, the J end by 2 bases, with 14 bases between. The CDR3 is 16 residues long. The germline CDR1 and CDR2 sequences are MNHNS and SASEGT. In nucleotides, the CDR3 is TGTGCCAGCAGTGACGTAGACAGTCCAACCTACAATGAGCAGTTCTTC. It translates to CASSDVDSPTYNEQFF.

The V and J genes are TRBV30 and TRBJ1-6; no definite D call. Trimming removed 0 bases at V and 9 bases at J, with 18 bases between. CDR1 is GTSNPN, CDR2 SVGIG, per germline (reference sequence). This CDR3 region has 16 residues. Here the CDR3 reads CAWSVEVLRLRSPLHF. The CDR3 DNA follows: TGTGCCTGGAGTGTAGAGGTGCTCAGGTTACGTTCACCCCTCCACTTT.

For this clone: Since the CDR3 does not end with the conserved phenylalanine or tryptophan, this likely comes from a read error. The chain combines TRBV2 with TRBJ2-7, with D perhaps TRBD2 (6 bases). Germline V lookup: CDR1 SNHLY, CDR2 FYNNEI. The ends were cut back, 7 bases at V and 6 bases at J, with 19 bases in the middle. There are 14 residues in the CDR3. CDR3 region: CASTSLRDPCEQYY. For the CDR3, the DNA is TGTGCCAGCACTTCCCTGCGGGATCCCTGCGAGCAGTACTAC.

This clone is medium-sized by share. The rearrangement uses TRBV19 and TRBJ2-7, with 10 bases matching TRBD2. Germline CDR1 and CDR2: LNHDA and SQIVND (reference sequence). Trimming at V came to 6 bases and at J to 4 bases, leaving 6 bases not matched to a gene. The CDR3 extends over 14 amino acids. The CDR3 DNA follows: TGTGCCAGTAGCCCTAGCGGGAGTTCGTACGAGCAGTACTTC. Translation gives CASSPSGSSYEQYF.

This clone was seen a few times. The rearrangement joins TRBV6-1 to TRBJ2-7; 8 nucleotides align to TRBD1. J was trimmed by 5 bases and V by 7 bases; bases with no gene match: 16. The CDR3 extends over 16 amino acids. Germline loops: CDR1 MNHNS, CDR2 SASEGT. The CDR3 DNA reads as TGTGCCAGCACCTGGGGAACTATGACAGGGGCTAACGAGCAGTACTTC. It specifies CASTWGTMTGANEQYF.

This clone occurred many times. V gene TRBV9 combines with J gene TRBJ2-1; no definite D call. The CDR3 is 14 residues long. The germline V and J ends were trimmed by 3 bases and 0 bases, with 7 bases remaining between them. Germline V gives CDR1 SGDLS, CDR2 YYNGEE. The CDR3 DNA reads as TGTGCCAGCAGCGGACTCAGCTCCTACAATGAGCAGTTCTTC. It encodes CASSGLSSYNEQFF.

V is TRBV4-3 and J is TRBJ2-3, with D maybe TRBD2 (5 bases). The length of the CDR3 is 15 residues. Germline V CDR1 and CDR2: LGHNA, YSLEER. V was clipped by 0 bases and J by 10 bases, with 17 bases between them. Here the CDR3 reads CASSQDRESSGAQYF. The CDR3 region has the DNA TGCGCCAGCAGCCAAGATCGGGAAAGTTCGGGTGCGCAGTATTTT.

This clone was found a few times. This chain connects TRBV27 to TRBJ1-1; 8 bases map to TRBD1. Trimming took 5 bases from V and 0 from J; bases not matched to a gene: 11. This CDR3 contains 17 residues. The V gene's germline CDR1 is MNHEY and CDR2 SMNVEV (reference sequence). Written as DNA, the CDR3 is TGTGCCAGCAGTCAGCGGGGACAGGTGATTATGAACACTGAAGCTTTCTTT. As protein: CASSQRGQVIMNTEAFF.

The chain uses TRBV7-3 and TRBJ2-1; tentative D call: TRBD2 (6 bases). V lost 2 bases and J 9 bases, leaving 11 bases between the germline ends. Germline lookup yields CDR1 SGHTA and CDR2 FQGTGA. CDR3 size: 13 residues. The CDR3 coding sequence is TGTGCCAGCAGCTTATATCTGGGAGGTGAGCAGTTCTTC. Its protein is CASSLYLGGEQFF.

V is TRBV5-1 and J is TRBJ2-7; TRBD2 matches 8 bases. CDR1 is SGHRS and CDR2 is YFSETQ in the germline V gene. The CDR3 length is 16 residues. J gave up 3 bases and V 0 bases, and 8 bases lay outside the gene matches. The CDR3 loop reads CASSLGPGLGVYEQYF. As DNA, the CDR3 is TGCGCCAGCAGCTTGGGGCCGGGACTAGGCGTCTACGAGCAGTACTTC.

The chain recombines TRBV20-1 with TRBJ2-1; TRBD2 agrees at 7 bases. The CDR3 spans 17 residues. Germline CDR1 and CDR2: DFQATT and SNEGSKA (reference sequence). Losses at the gene ends were 0 bases for V and 7 bases for J; bases not matched to a gene: 15. CDR3 residues: CSARDLAQRAGVNEQFF. The CDR3, as DNA: TGCAGTGCTAGAGATTTGGCCCAGCGGGCGGGGGTTAATGAGCAGTTCTTC.